The 22 T cell receptor beta chains presented below share a single source sample, sequenced in a study of Graves' ophthalmopathy and Graves' hyperthyroidism. TCR beta CDR3 regions were amplified from RNA transcripts. HTBI-primed RT-PCR formed the first round, and a multiplex PCR formed the second. TCRdb redid the calling of the multiplex PCR reads with MiXCR, one entry per CDR3 protein. The repertoire holds about 40,000 distinct CDR3 sequences, with 52% as singletons. Sequencing was done on a sample of peripheral blood. The receptors originated from an adult man with Graves' ophthalmopathy.

This chain uses TRBV20-1 with TRBJ2-5; 9 nucleotides agree with TRBD2. The trim removed 0 bases at V and 13 bases at J, leaving 15 bases unmatched. The CDR3 has 15 residues. Germline lookup yields CDR1 DFQATT and CDR2 SNEGSKA (reference sequence). This CDR3 reads CSARDPGGRGEALYF. The CDR3 coding sequence is TGCAGTGCTAGAGATCCAGGCGGGAGGGGAGAGGCCCTGTACTTC.

V usage is TRBV7-9 and J usage is TRBJ1-5; D remains unclear. Germline V gives CDR1 SEHNR, CDR2 FQNEAQ (reference sequence). CDR3 length: 13 residues. With 0 bases removed from V and 5 bases from J, the gap between germline ends came to 5 bases. The CDR3 sequence is CASSLAIDQPQHF. In nucleotides, the CDR3 is TGTGCCAGCAGCTTAGCGATCGATCAGCCCCAGCATTTT. The entire variable domain, with the rest obtained from reference TRBV7-9 and TRBJ1-5, is as follows: DTGVSQNPRHKITKRGQNVTFRCDPISEHNRLYWYRQTLGQGPEFLTYFQNEAQLEKSRLLSDRFSAERPKGSFSTLEIQRTEQGDSAMYLCASSLAIDQPQHFGDGTRLSIL.

This clonotype was recorded at least ten times. The chain couples TRBV7-3 to TRBJ2-1; D is unresolved. The germline CDR1 and CDR2 sequences are SGHTA and FQGTGA. The V end was cut by 5 bases, the J end by 0 bases, with 11 bases between. The CDR3 is 15 residues long. The CDR3: CASSPLGSSYNEQFF. The CDR3 region has the DNA TGTGCCAGCAGCCCACTTGGTAGCTCCTACAATGAGCAGTTCTTC.

This clonotype has ten or more counts. The J gene is TRBJ1-2, the V gene TRBV6-6; tentatively, D is TRBD1 (5 bases). V lost 2 bases to trimming and J lost 2 bases, with 15 bases between them. Germline V lookup: CDR1 MNHNY, CDR2 SVGAGI (reference sequence). The CDR3 is made up of 16 amino acids. This CDR3 is CASSYGASNRNYGYTF. The CDR3 DNA sequence: TGTGCCAGCAGTTACGGGGCCAGTAATAGGAACTATGGCTACACCTTC.

This clonotype was counted many times. This chain uses TRBV20-1 with TRBJ2-5, with 7 bases matching TRBD1. Germline V gene data show CDR1 as DFQATT and CDR2 as SNEGSKA (reference sequence). The CDR3 sequence is 15 residues long. V was pared by 2 bases and J by 7 bases, with 13 bases of the junction left unmatched. DNA of the CDR3: TGCAGTGCTAGACCCGGGACAGCCGATCGGGGGACCCAGTACTTC. It encodes CSARPGTADRGTQYF.

The chain uses TRBV4-2 and TRBJ2-5; tentative D call: TRBD1 (7 bases). The CDR3 runs 15 residues. Germline CDR1 is LGHNA and CDR2 is YNFKEQ. With 5 bases removed from V and 5 bases from J, the gap between germline ends came to 18 bases. The CDR3 here is CASSWEQGGQETQYF. The CDR3 DNA sequence: TGTGCCAGCAGCTGGGAGCAGGGGGGACAGGAGACCCAGTACTTC.

This clonotype was found many times. The chain joins TRBV20-1 to TRBJ2-2, with TRBD2 identical over 9 bases. Looked up from germline, CDR1 is DFQATT and CDR2 is SNEGSKA (reference sequence). The CDR3 consists of 13 residues. Trimming removed 5 bases from V and 7 bases from J; junction bases left unmatched: 5. The CDR3 DNA reads TGCAGTGCTGTCAGCGGGGGGAGCGGGGAGCTGTTTTTT. This gives the protein CSAVSGGSGELFF.

Ten or more counts support this clonotype. The chain links TRBV6-2 or TRBV6-3 to TRBJ1-2; the match to TRBD1 covers 9 bases. From germline, CDR1 is MNHEY and CDR2 SVGEGT. The V segment lost 0 bases and the J segment 6 bases; nucleotides outside the gene matches: 8. This CDR3 has 16 residues. The CDR3 spells CASSYSPGQGGDGYTF. The CDR3 DNA is TGTGCCAGCAGTTACTCGCCGGGACAGGGAGGCGATGGCTACACCTTC.

This clonotype was counted at least ten times. This chain connects TRBV12-3 or TRBV12-4 to TRBJ2-1; 10 positions agree with TRBD2. This CDR3 has 17 amino acids. V lost 6 bases to trimming and J lost 7 bases; unmatched junction nucleotides: 15. The CDR3 is CASSPIGASGGGNEQFF. The CDR3 coding sequence is TGTGCCAGCAGCCCCATCGGGGCCAGCGGGGGGGGAAATGAGCAGTTCTTC.

V gene TRBV29-1 combines with J gene TRBJ2-2; 8 bases align to TRBD1. The CDR3 is 14 amino acids. From germline, CDR1 is SQVTM and CDR2 ANQGSEA. V dropped 4 bases and J dropped 3; count of bases not matched to a gene: 4. CDR3 amino acids: CSVGGQGYTGELFF. The CDR3 bases are TGCAGCGTTGGAGGACAGGGCTACACCGGGGAGCTGTTTTTT.

This clonotype was detected ten times or more. This rearrangement joins TRBV9 to TRBJ2-1; D is possibly TRBD2 (6 bases). Trimming shortened V by 0 bases and J by 0 bases, and 19 bases separated the two germline ends. CDR1 and CDR2 (germline): SGDLS, YYNGEE. This CDR3 comprises 19 residues. DNA of the CDR3: TGTGCCAGCAGCGTAGCCCGGTCGGGGGACTTCAGCTCCTACAATGAGCAGTTCTTC. It specifies CASSVARSGDFSSYNEQFF.

The chain has TRBV5-4 and TRBJ1-1, with TRBD1 identical over 8 bases. Germline assignment: CDR1 SGHNT and CDR2 YYREEE (reference sequence). There are 14 residues in the CDR3. The trim removed 2 bases at V and 8 bases at J, leaving 8 bases unmatched. CDR3 nucleotides: TGTGCCAGCAGCTTCGGCTTGCAGGGGGCGGAAGCTTTCTTT. The encoded protein is CASSFGLQGAEAFF.

This clonotype was observed many times. J is TRBJ2-7 and V is TRBV30, with D hard to call. The CDR3 length is 13 residues. The V and J ends lost 3 bases and 4 bases respectively, with 13 bases between them. Germline CDR1 GTSNPN, CDR2 SVGIG (reference sequence). The CDR3 DNA reads TGTGCCTGGAGGGGCCCCCCAGGATACGAGCAGTACTTC. Translated: CAWRGPPGYEQYF.

In its sample, this clonotype was seen many times. This rearrangement joins TRBV7-3 to TRBJ1-4; D call uncertain. The CDR3 loop spans 17 amino acids. Germline-derived CDR1 and CDR2 are SGHTA and FQGTGA. Between the trimmed V and J ends, which lost 5 bases and 0 bases, there was a span of 16 bases. Written as DNA, the CDR3 is TGTGCCAGCAGCCAACGGGCCGTGGGTGCAACTAATGAAAAACTGTTTTTT. Encoded protein: CASSQRAVGATNEKLFF.

As for this clonotype: One junction end disagrees with the germline gene, perhaps due to a read error. This chain uses TRBV10-1 with TRBJ2-7, with D perhaps matching TRBD2 (6 bases). The CDR3 is 19 amino acids. Per the germline V gene, CDR1 is WNHNN and CDR2 is SYGVQD (reference sequence). Here the CDR3 DNA reads TGCGCCAGCAGCCCTCAAGTGGGCCGCCTGCGGGATTTACCCTACGTGCAGTACTTC. It codes for CASSPQVGRLRDLPYVQYF.

The J gene is TRBJ2-3, the V gene TRBV15, with a possible D match to TRBD1 (6 bases). This CDR3 spans 16 amino acids. Deletions cut 4 bases from V and 11 bases from J, with 25 bases between. Germline assignment: CDR1 LNHNV and CDR2 YYDKDF (reference sequence). For the CDR3, the DNA is TGTGCCACCAGCACCCCCCGGTCAGGGACACTCAATGAGCAGTATTTT. It yields the protein CATSTPRSGTLNEQYF.

Points on this clonotype: The DNA is omitted, as the CDR3 cannot be located on it reliably, and the CDR3 follows TCRdb's listing. The chain links TRBV29-1 to TRBJ2-5; no check of the table's D call, TRBD2, against the DNA was made. CDR1 is SQVTM and CDR2 is ANQGSEA in the germline V gene. With termini counted, the CDR3 has 22 amino acids. CDR3 sequence reads: CSVDDYICSARGSSGAQETQYF.

This clonotype showed up many times. The V call is TRBV6-4, the J call TRBJ2-7, with D maybe TRBD2 (6 bases). CDR3 size: 17 residues. CDR1 and CDR2 from the germline V gene are MRHNA and SNTAGT. V lost 8 bases to trimming and J lost 4 bases, with 27 bases between them. This CDR3 reads CASQNEPLYGDFYEQYF. CDR3 coding DNA: TGTGCCAGCCAAAACGAACCTTTGTACGGGGACTTTTACGAGCAGTACTTC.

This clonotype was counted once. Relative to the germline gene, one junction end is altered; a read error may explain this. The chain carries TRBV7-2 and TRBJ2-1, with D maybe TRBD2 (5 bases). The CDR3 has 16 residues. Germline CDR1 is SGHTA and CDR2 is FQGNSA. CDR3 protein: CASSLARGPHNNEQFF. The CDR3 nucleotides read TGTGCCAGCAGCCTAGCTAGAGGGCCACACAACAATGAGCAGTTCTTC.

At least ten counts were recorded for this clonotype. This rearrangement joins TRBV7-9 to TRBJ2-1; TRBD1 matches 10 bases. The length of the CDR3 is 14 residues. The J segment lost 7 bases and the V segment lost 3 bases, leaving 3 bases of the junction unmatched. Germline V gives CDR1 SEHNR, CDR2 FQNEAQ (reference sequence). CDR3 DNA: TGTGCCAGCAGCTTGACAGGGGGCGGGAATGAGCAGTTCTTC. It encodes CASSLTGGGNEQFF.

The V and J genes are TRBV9 and TRBJ2-7; maybe TRBD2 (5 bases). Per the germline V gene, CDR1 is SGDLS and CDR2 is YYNGEE. This CDR3 spans 14 amino acids. V lost 0 bases and J 12 bases, leaving 19 bases between the germline ends. The CDR3 sequence is CASSVDPSGSSRYF. DNA for the CDR3: TGTGCCAGCAGCGTAGATCCTAGTGGGAGCTCGCGGTACTTC.

V usage is TRBV20-1 and J usage is TRBJ1-6, with D tentatively TRBD1 (5 bases). Germline lookup yields CDR1 DFQATT and CDR2 SNEGSKA (reference sequence). The CDR3 spans 14 residues. V lost 1 base to trimming and J lost 4 bases, with 8 bases between them. The CDR3 sequence is CSARGRQYNSPLHF. DNA of the CDR3: TGCAGTGCTAGAGGTAGACAGTATAATTCACCCCTCCACTTT.